The 17 T cell receptor beta chains below were found in one sample sequenced in a study of regulatory T cells in long-lasting Graves disease (dated by TCRdb to about 2021). Libraries were constructed by multiplex PCR. Sequencing took place on an Illumina HiSeq 4000. To build TCR beta libraries, CDR3 regions were amplified by Arm-PCR using iRepertoire HTBI primers. TCRdb redid the processing of the public reads, applying fastp at Q25 and MiXCR, and retained in-frame beta chains. Every distinct CDR3 protein forms one entry, paired with its most common genes and DNA. This sample is represented by around 400,000 distinct CDR3 sequences; about 14% of them were singletons. The ten largest clonotypes hold about a fifth of the sample. This sample's time point label indicates: newly diagnosed GD, antithyroid drugs for less than 3 months. For both TCR sequencing and RNA sequencing, RNA was extracted from PBMCs using TRIzol.

Sequenced here: peripheral blood mononuclear cells (PBMCs), sampled at new diagnosis, from a patient treated with antithyroid drugs. The receptors originated from a female donor with Graves disease.

This clonotype was counted a few times. V usage is TRBV4-1 and J usage is TRBJ2-1; 13 bases line up with TRBD2. The CDR3 runs 13 residues. CDR1 and CDR2 (germline): MGHRA, YSYEKL. V trimming: 3 bases; J trimming: 15 bases; junction bases outside the gene matches: 5. CDR3 nucleotides: TGCGCCAGCAGCCAGATGGGACTAGCGGGGTTGTTCTTC. Translation: CASSQMGLAGLFF.

This clonotype was seen only once. This chain joins TRBV5-1 and TRBJ2-6; D gene unclear. CDR1 SGHRS and CDR2 YFSETQ come from the germline V gene. This CDR3 is built from 18 residues. V lost 4 bases and J lost 0, with 17 bases in between. CDR3 loop: CASSASVTTSSGANVLTF. CDR3 bases: TGCGCCAGCAGCGCTTCAGTGACGACGAGCTCTGGGGCCAACGTCCTGACTTTC.

This clonotype was seen many times. The chain uses TRBV28 and TRBJ1-1; TRBD1 matches 8 bases. Germline V CDR1 and CDR2: MDHEN, SYDVKM. V shed 7 bases and J 0 bases; nucleotides not matched to a gene: 4. This CDR3 spans 14 amino acids. CDR3 DNA: TGTGCCAGCATGACAGGGGCCATGAACACTGAAGCTTTCTTT. Residues: CASMTGAMNTEAFF. Drawing the rest from reference TRBV28 and TRBJ1-1, the complete variable domain is DVKVTQSSRYLVKRTGEKVFLECVQDMDHENMFWYRQDPGLGLRLIYFSYDVKMKEKGDIPEGYSVSREKKERFSLILESASTNQTSMYLCASMTGAMNTEAFFGQGTRLTVV.

This clonotype came up many times. V is TRBV2 and J is TRBJ2-3, with TRBD2 matching over 9 bases. The ends lost 8 bases at V and 2 bases at J; junction bases unmatched: 5. There are 14 residues in the CDR3. CDR1 and CDR2 (germline): SNHLY, FYNNEI. CDR3 loop: CASALAGTTDTQYF. In DNA, the CDR3 is TGTGCCAGCGCCCTAGCGGGGACCACAGATACGCAGTATTTT.

Comments on this clonotype: This likely came from a read error, as a far larger clone is one base away. V and J are TRBV28 and TRBJ2-5, with 9 bases lining up with TRBD1. J gave up 0 bases and V 5 bases, and 7 bases lay outside the gene matches. Germline V gene data show CDR1 as MDHEN and CDR2 as SYDVKM. The CDR3 sequence is 16 residues long. CDR3 protein: CASSETGTGHQETQYF. The CDR3 nucleotides read TGTGCCAGCAGTGAAACCGGGACAGGGCACCAAGAGACCCAGTACTTC.

The rearrangement links TRBV4-1 to TRBJ1-5, with D unclear. Germline CDR1 is MGHRA and CDR2 is YSYEKL. V lost 0 bases and J 7 bases, leaving 10 bases between the germline ends. The CDR3 is 14 amino acids. The CDR3 coding sequence is TGCGCCAGCAGCCAAGAAAAGGGAGGCCAGCCCCAGCATTTT. Encoded protein: CASSQEKGGQPQHF.

This clonotype has ten or more counts. The genes are TRBV10-3 and TRBJ2-2; 11 bases align to TRBD2. The CDR3 has 18 amino acids. J was trimmed by 0 bases and V by 3 bases; bases with no gene match: 6. CDR1 and CDR2 from the germline V gene are ENHRY and SYGVKD. The CDR3 DNA follows: TGTGCCATCAGTGAATCTAGCGGGAGGTCCGCGAACACCGGGGAGCTGTTTTTT. It encodes CAISESSGRSANTGELFF.

This clonotype was recorded a few times. The rearrangement uses TRBV20-1 and TRBJ2-1, with D hard to call. V was shortened by 3 bases and J by 0 bases, with 12 bases between the two germline ends. There are 15 residues in the CDR3. Germline CDR1 reads DFQATT; CDR2 reads SNEGSKA (reference sequence). The CDR3 DNA sequence: TGCAGTGCTAGTAATAGGCGGAGCTCCTACAATGAGCAGTTCTTC. Translating gives CSASNRRSSYNEQFF.

The chain links TRBV5-1 to TRBJ1-5; D might be TRBD1 (5 bases). The CDR3 length is 15 residues. V was clipped by 0 bases and J by 3 bases, with 10 bases between them. Germline V gene lookup returns CDR1 SGHRS and CDR2 YFSETQ. CDR3 nucleotide sequence: TGCGCCAGCAGCTTGGAAGGGGAAACCAATCAGCCCCAGCATTTT. Protein product: CASSLEGETNQPQHF.

This clonotype was observed at least ten times. The chain uses TRBV7-9 and TRBJ1-1; unclear D gene. Trimming took 3 bases from V and 2 from J, leaving 10 bases between them. The CDR3 runs to 14 residues. Germline CDR1 and CDR2: SEHNR and FQNEAQ (reference sequence). The DNA for the CDR3 is TGTGCCAGCAGCTTCGACCTCGGAAACACTGAAGCTTTCTTT. It codes for CASSFDLGNTEAFF.

This clonotype showed up many times. The chain joins TRBV18 to TRBJ2-5; unclear D gene. The CDR3 contains 13 residues. The germline V gene encodes CDR1 KGHSH and CDR2 LQKENI. Trimming stripped 2 bases from V and 1 base from J, with 5 bases between. The CDR3 protein is CASSPGIQETQYF. The CDR3 DNA reads TGTGCCAGCTCACCAGGGATCCAAGAGACCCAGTACTTC.

This clonotype was found a few times. V and J are TRBV12-3 or TRBV12-4 and TRBJ2-7; 9 nucleotides align to TRBD1. CDR3 length equals 14 residues. Trimming cost V 6 bases and J 5 bases; bases outside gene matches: 8. CDR3 nucleotide sequence: TGTGCCAGCAGCTCAACGACAGGGGGAAACGAGCAGTACTTC. It is translated as CASSSTTGGNEQYF.

Only a few counts were recorded for this clonotype. The DNA of the CDR3 is TGTGCCACCAGTGACTCGGGACAGGGTCTGTCAAATGAGCAGTTCTTC. As protein: CATSDSGQGLSNEQFF. The gene calls are TRBV24-1 and TRBJ2-1; TRBD1 aligns across 9 bases. The V segment lost 4 bases and the J segment 7 bases; nucleotides outside the gene matches: 10. The germline V gene encodes CDR1 KGHDR and CDR2 SFDVKD. The CDR3 extends over 16 amino acids.

The V and J genes are TRBV6-9 and TRBJ2-1; D may be TRBD1 (5 bases). The CDR3 length is 15 residues. V dropped 3 bases and J dropped 7 bases, with 16 bases sitting between them. CDR1 and CDR2 from the germline V gene are MNHGY and SVAAGI. This CDR3 is CASSYSGLLGNEQFF. The CDR3 nucleotides read TGTGCCAGCAGTTACTCAGGGCTTCTTGGGAATGAGCAGTTCTTC.

This clonotype was detected many times. DNA of the CDR3: TGTGCCAGCAGCGCAGGAGGGGGGAGTATGGAGACCCAGTACTTC. This encodes CASSAGGGSMETQYF. The rearrangement links TRBV7-2 to TRBJ2-5, with D perhaps TRBD1 or TRBD2 (6 bases each). This CDR3 has 15 amino acids. V gave up 5 bases and J gave up 5 bases, with 18 bases separating them. Germline V gene data show CDR1 as SGHTA and CDR2 as FQGNSA.

This clonotype was picked up many times. The chain links TRBV7-9 to TRBJ2-5; 11 bases fit TRBD2. Germline V gene data show CDR1 as SEHNR and CDR2 as FQNEAQ (reference sequence). The CDR3 sequence is 17 residues long. V gave up 5 bases and J gave up 1 base; unmatched junction bases: 9. The CDR3 loop is CASSPAGTSGPQETQYF. The CDR3 nucleotides are TGTGCCAGCAGCCCCGCCGGGACTAGCGGCCCCCAAGAGACCCAGTACTTC.

Note on this clonotype: A much more abundant neighbour one base away suggests this may be a read error. This chain links TRBV20-1 with TRBJ1-4, with TRBD1 as a possible D gene (5 bases). The CDR3 covers 17 residues. Trimming stripped 1 base from V and 6 bases from J, with 21 bases between. The V gene's germline CDR1 is DFQATT and CDR2 SNEGSKA (reference sequence). Written as DNA, the CDR3 is TGCAGTGCTAGAGTTCGGCTTTCGGGGCTGAAGTATGAAAAACTGTTTTTT. Protein product: CSARVRLSGLKYEKLFF.